This T cell receptor (beta chain) derives from a study of glioma-infiltrating T cells. This clonotype occurred many times. This CDR3 region has 14 residues. Germline lookup yields CDR1 MNHNS and CDR2 SASEGT. V gave up 2 bases and J gave up 6 bases, with 13 bases separating them. The iRepertoire nested amplicon-rescue multiplex PCR amplified TCR alpha and beta CDR3s from RNA. MiXCR, applied by TCRdb to the multiplex PCR reads, yields one record per CDR3 protein. In the table there are about 380,000 distinct CDR3 sequences, about 40% of which are singletons. V gene TRBV6-1 combines with J gene TRBJ1-2; D is perhaps TRBD1 (5 bases). This clonotype was sampled from a human donor with low-grade glioma or glioblastoma, undergoing nonglioma brain surgery, or in good health (not recorded which). Material for sequencing was glioma tissue, nonneoplastic brain tissue, or PBMCs (not recorded which). Written as DNA, the CDR3 is TGTGCCAGCAGTGAAAGGTGGCAGGGAGATGGCTACACCTTC. Its translation is CASSERWQGDGYTF.